These 25 T cell receptor beta chains originate from one sample sequenced in a study of beta chain features in type 1 diabetes. Sequenced material consisted of expressed TCRB transcripts (all of the isolated RNA was reverse transcribed). The table came from immunoSEQ multiplex PCR; TCRdb's copy has only in-frame clones and leaves some out. The repertoire holds fewer than 350,000 clones, with around 20% as singletons. Sequenced: naive CD4+ T cells from blood. The source is a woman younger than 35 in good health.

This chain uses TRBV25-1 with TRBJ2-5, with D maybe TRBD2 (6 bases). Germline lookup yields CDR1 MGHDK and CDR2 SYGVNS. This CDR3 comprises 12 residues. V lost 3 bases and J lost 7, with 9 bases in between. As DNA, the CDR3 is TGTGCCAGCAGTGATGAGGGAGGGACCCAGTACTTC. It is translated as CASSDEGGTQYF.

This clone occurred a few times. This sequence joins TRBV11-1 and TRBJ2-3, with 7 bases identical to TRBD2. Germline V gene data show CDR1 as SGHAT and CDR2 as FQDESV (reference sequence). With V trimmed by 5 bases and J by 9 bases, 8 bases remained unmatched. CDR3 size: 13 residues. Here the CDR3 DNA reads TGTGCCAGCAGCCCCCGGGACTACGAGACGCAGTATTTT. Translating gives CASSPRDYETQYF. Drawing the rest from reference TRBV11-1 and TRBJ2-3, the complete variable domain is EAEVAQSPRYKITEKSQAVAFWCDPISGHATLYWYRQILGQGPELLVQFQDESVVDDSQLPKDRFSAERLKGVDSTLKIQPAELGDSAMYLCASSPRDYETQYFGPGTRLTVL.

The gene calls are TRBV28 and TRBJ2-1, with TRBD2 matching over 8 bases. The V segment lost 8 bases and the J segment 0 bases; nucleotides outside the gene matches: 6. CDR1 and CDR2 (germline): MDHEN, SYDVKM. The CDR3 consists of 15 residues. The CDR3 bases are TGTGCCAGCGGGAGGAGCGGGGGCTCCTACAATGAGCAGTTCTTC. The encoded protein is CASGRSGGSYNEQFF.

In this sample, this clone turned up a few times. The gene calls are TRBV5-1 and TRBJ2-5; the match to TRBD2 covers 7 bases. The CDR3 has 13 residues. V gave up 5 bases and J gave up 3 bases; unmatched junction bases: 4. CDR1 and CDR2 from the germline V gene are SGHRS and YFSETQ. The DNA for the CDR3 is TGCGCCAGCAGAACTAGCGTGGAAGAGACCCAGTACTTC. Translated, it gives CASRTSVEETQYF.

This clone was seen once. V gene TRBV7-2 combines with J gene TRBJ2-2; D remains unclear. The CDR3 is 16 amino acids. V lost 2 bases, J lost 0 bases, and 10 bases lay in between. Germline V gives CDR1 SGHTA, CDR2 FQGNSA. CDR3 DNA sequence: TGTGCCAGCAGCTTATTGGGCAGAGCGAACACCGGGGAGCTGTTTTTT. It specifies CASSLLGRANTGELFF.

The table lists this clone with a few counts. J is TRBJ2-1 and V is TRBV18; 10 bases are a match to TRBD1. This CDR3 spans 15 amino acids. The junction had 4 bases not matched to a gene; V was cut back by 3 bases and J by 5 bases. Germline V CDR1 and CDR2: KGHSH, LQKENI. The CDR3 here is CASSPPGTGDNEQFF. For the CDR3, the DNA is TGTGCCAGCTCACCGCCCGGGACAGGGGACAATGAGCAGTTCTTC. The full variable domain, in which reference TRBV18 and TRBJ2-1 provide the parts outside the CDR3, is NAGVMQNPRHLVRRRGQEARLRCSPMKGHSHVYWYRQLPEEGLKFMVYLQKENIIDESGMPKERFSAEFPKEGPSILRIQQVVRGDSAAYFCASSPPGTGDNEQFFGPGTRLTVL.

V usage is TRBV29-1 and J usage is TRBJ2-5; TRBD1 matches 7 bases. Per the germline V gene, CDR1 is SQVTM and CDR2 is ANQGSEA. The CDR3 loop spans 12 amino acids. The V gene end was trimmed by 8 bases and the J gene end by 8 bases; junction bases not matched to a gene: 11. Here the CDR3 DNA reads TGCAGCTTTCGGGGACAGACAGATACCCAGTACTTC. It yields the protein CSFRGQTDTQYF.

This rearrangement joins TRBV9 to TRBJ2-1; TRBD1 might be the D (6 bases). Trimming stripped 2 bases from V and 6 bases from J, with 9 bases between. Germline V CDR1 and CDR2: SGDLS, YYNGEE. This CDR3 has 13 residues. CDR3 coding DNA: TGTGCCAGCAGCGTTGAAGGGGGCAATGAGCAGTTCTTC. Its translation is CASSVEGGNEQFF.

The chain has TRBV4-2 and TRBJ2-1; 8 bases agree with TRBD2. CDR3 length: 16 amino acids. V shed 2 bases and J 1 base; nucleotides not matched to a gene: 4. The germline V gene has CDR1 LGHNA and CDR2 YNFKEQ. CDR3 residues: CASSQPSGSSYNEQFF. CDR3 sequence (DNA): TGTGCCAGCAGCCAACCCAGCGGGAGTTCCTACAATGAGCAGTTCTTC.

The V call is TRBV6-5, the J call TRBJ2-5, with 10 bases matching TRBD2. Germline CDR1 is MNHEY and CDR2 is SVGAGI. V lost 4 bases and J lost 4; bases outside the gene matches: 3. The CDR3 has 14 residues. Here the CDR3 reads CASSSRLAGETQYF. The CDR3 region has the DNA TGTGCCAGCAGTTCCAGACTAGCGGGAGAGACCCAGTACTTC.

This clone was seen only a few times. This sample includes further DNA sequences coding for the same CDR3. The chain employs TRBV11-2 and TRBJ1-1; no clear D gene. The CDR3 length is 13 residues. Germline V gene sequence: CDR1 SGHAT, CDR2 FQNNGV. V was pared by 4 bases and J by 3 bases, with 9 bases between. The DNA for the CDR3 is TGTGCCAGCAGCTCCGACCGGGACACTGAAGCTTTCTTT. Protein product: CASSSDRDTEAFF.

This clone was counted only a few times. Relative to the germline gene, one junction end is altered; a read error may explain this. This chain uses TRBV5-1 with TRBJ2-3, with D possibly matching TRBD2 (5 bases). The germline gives CDR1 SGHRS, CDR2 YFSETQ. CDR3 length equals 16 residues. The CDR3, as DNA: TGCGCCAGCGGCTTAAAAGTGAGAGGGCCAGGAGATACGCAGTATTTT. It encodes CASGLKVRGPGDTQYF.

This chain links TRBV30 with TRBJ1-2; D is ambiguous. Germline lookup yields CDR1 GTSNPN and CDR2 SVGIG (reference sequence). V gave up 0 bases and J gave up 8 bases, with 19 bases separating them. The CDR3 spans 15 residues. CDR3 nucleotides: TGTGCCTGGAGTGTAGTTCGGGTGGGAGTATCGGGCTACACCTTC. As protein: CAWSVVRVGVSGYTF.

The V call is TRBV4-2, the J call TRBJ2-4; D might be TRBD2 (7 bases). The germline gives CDR1 LGHNA, CDR2 YNFKEQ. CDR3 length: 19 residues. Trimming pared 0 bases from V and 8 bases from J, leaving 26 bases between. CDR3 sequence reads: CASSQDRGIGGAGRDIQYF. The CDR3 nucleotides are TGTGCCAGCAGCCAAGATCGAGGAATTGGGGGGGCTGGTCGGGACATTCAGTACTTC.

This rearrangement joins TRBV9 to TRBJ2-5, with 7 bases matching TRBD1. The germline CDR1 and CDR2 sequences are SGDLS and YYNGEE. This CDR3 has 14 residues. V lost 4 bases, J lost 2 bases, and 5 bases stayed unmatched. This CDR3 is CASSPLDRQETQYF. CDR3 sequence (DNA): TGTGCCAGCAGCCCACTGGACAGGCAAGAGACCCAGTACTTC.

This clone occurred a few times. This sample includes further DNA sequences coding for the same CDR3. The chain combines TRBV30 with TRBJ1-3; D is unclear. The ends were cut back, 0 bases at V and 4 bases at J, with 4 bases in the middle. The length of the CDR3 is 12 residues. In germline, CDR1 is GTSNPN, CDR2 SVGIG (reference sequence). The CDR3 reads CAWSVQGNTIYF. The CDR3 DNA sequence: TGTGCCTGGAGTGTACAAGGAAACACCATATATTTT.

The rearrangement uses TRBV30 and TRBJ1-5; possible D gene TRBD1, 6 bases. The CDR3 runs to 13 residues. V lost 2 bases to trimming and J lost 7 bases, with 12 bases between them. The V gene's germline CDR1 is GTSNPN and CDR2 SVGIG (reference sequence). CDR3 residues: CAWSRDMMQPQHF. The CDR3 region has the DNA TGTGCCTGGAGTCGGGACATGATGCAGCCCCAGCATTTT.

The V and J genes are TRBV4-1 and TRBJ2-7, with D possibly being TRBD1 (5 bases). Trimming took 3 bases from V and 6 from J, leaving 12 bases between them. The CDR3 loop spans 13 amino acids. The germline V gene has CDR1 MGHRA and CDR2 YSYEKL. CDR3: CASSHPDRAEQYF. The CDR3 coding sequence is TGCGCCAGCAGCCATCCCGACAGAGCCGAGCAGTACTTC.

The CDR3 region is CAWTGEGRYGYTF. The CDR3 DNA follows: TGTGCCTGGACAGGGGAGGGGCGCTATGGCTACACCTTC. This chain joins TRBV30 and TRBJ1-2, with D possibly being TRBD1 (6 bases). V lost 4 bases and J 4 bases, leaving 13 bases between the germline ends. CDR1 GTSNPN and CDR2 SVGIG come from the germline V gene (reference sequence). The CDR3 has 13 amino acids.

J is TRBJ1-2 and V is TRBV20-1; 7 nucleotides line up with TRBD1. Germline V gives CDR1 DFQATT, CDR2 SNEGSKA (reference sequence). V lost 4 bases and J lost 6; bases outside the gene matches: 2. The CDR3 spans 11 residues. Here the CDR3 DNA reads TGCAGTGCTAAGGGGGCCCATGGCTACACCTTC. Its protein is CSAKGAHGYTF.

The chain combines TRBV10-3 with TRBJ2-1; 11 bases line up with TRBD2. The CDR3 runs to 16 residues. V lost 3 bases, J lost 4 bases, and 5 bases stayed unmatched. The germline V gene encodes CDR1 ENHRY and CDR2 SYGVKD. As DNA, the CDR3 is TGTGCCATCAGTGATCGGACTAGCGGGTGGTACAATGAGCAGTTCTTC. This gives the protein CAISDRTSGWYNEQFF.

This sequence joins TRBV7-9 and TRBJ2-5; TRBD1 aligns across 8 bases. The CDR3 covers 16 residues. The germline CDR1 and CDR2 sequences are SEHNR and FQNEAQ (reference sequence). The junction had 9 bases not matched to a gene; V was cut back by 2 bases and J by 4 bases. The CDR3 region is CASSLTDRGSGETQYF. As DNA, the CDR3 is TGTGCCAGCAGCTTAACCGACAGGGGTTCGGGAGAGACCCAGTACTTC.

The chain is built from TRBV7-9 and TRBJ1-5; D is undetermined. The CDR3 totals 13 residues. Trimming cost V 5 bases and J 4 bases, with 9 bases left between them. In germline, CDR1 is SEHNR, CDR2 FQNEAQ (reference sequence). In nucleotides, the CDR3 is TGTGCCAGCAGCCAAAGAGGGAATCAGCCCCAGCATTTT. Amino acids: CASSQRGNQPQHF.

The chain recombines TRBV7-2 with TRBJ2-1; TRBD1 agrees at 11 bases. V was pared by 6 bases and J by 10 bases, with 8 bases of the junction left unmatched. Germline CDR1 and CDR2: SGHTA and FQGNSA. The CDR3 consists of 14 residues. The CDR3 sequence: CASSQTRTGGEQFF. DNA for the CDR3: TGTGCCAGCAGTCAAACACGGACAGGGGGCGAGCAGTTCTTC.

The chain uses TRBV28 and TRBJ1-2; tentatively, D is TRBD1 (5 bases). CDR3 length: 14 amino acids. V dropped 3 bases and J dropped 2 bases, with 10 bases sitting between them. Germline V gives CDR1 MDHEN, CDR2 SYDVKM. The CDR3 protein is CASSLGRGNYGYTF. CDR3 nucleotide sequence: TGTGCCAGCAGTTTGGGCCGGGGGAACTATGGCTACACCTTC.